This T cell receptor beta chain was profiled in a study of shared clonotypes between healthy human individuals. Sequencing was performed with immunoSEQ multiplex PCR; in TCRdb, only in-frame clones are kept and a portion is missing. The sample yields over 2 million clones, 95% seen once. Germline-derived CDR1 and CDR2 are MDHEN and SYDVKM. The V segment lost 6 bases and the J segment 10 bases; nucleotides outside the gene matches: 7. The length of the CDR3 is 12 residues. This sequence joins TRBV28 and TRBJ1-1; TRBD1 matches 8 bases. The sequence was obtained from a man aged 18 to 30 in good health. The sample consisted of naive CD4+ T cells sorted from blood. The subset is: CD45RA+ positively selected. Written as DNA, the CDR3 is TGTGCCAGCAGCAAGGACAGGGAGGTAGCTTTCTTT. It yields the protein CASSKDREVAFF.